The 23 T cell receptor beta chains listed next were all sequenced from one sample in a study of blood T cell repertoires in COVID-19. The data were produced by immunoSEQ multiplex PCR, yet TCRdb's version contains in-frame clones alone and is incomplete. The repertoire holds approximately 140,000 clones, approximately 90% seen once, with 3.5% to 4.5% in the top ten. The material sequenced was peripheral blood. The source of these receptors is a woman aged 55-69 years with active or convalescent COVID-19.

This chain uses TRBV19 with TRBJ2-7; tentatively, D is TRBD1 (6 bases). The CDR3 loop spans 14 amino acids. CDR1 is LNHDA, CDR2 SQIVND, per germline (reference sequence). V gave up 4 bases and J gave up 5 bases, with 15 bases separating them. CDR3 DNA: TGTGCCAGTAGTACCTCGACAGGTTTCCACGAGCAGTACTTC. It translates to CASSTSTGFHEQYF.

This rearrangement joins TRBV7-2 to TRBJ1-2; no firm D call. The V end was cut by 2 bases, the J end by 7 bases, with 11 bases between. CDR1 and CDR2 (germline): SGHTA, FQGNSA. CDR3 length: 13 residues. The CDR3 sequence: CASSLSWEGGYTF. The CDR3 nucleotides read TGTGCCAGCAGCTTAAGTTGGGAGGGTGGCTACACCTTC.

The chain couples TRBV6-1 to TRBJ1-6; D remains ambiguous. The CDR3 has 13 residues. Trimming pared 2 bases from V and 10 bases from J, leaving 9 bases between. Germline lookup yields CDR1 MNHNS and CDR2 SASEGT. The CDR3 region is CASSELQKSPLHF. CDR3 nucleotide sequence: TGTGCCAGCAGTGAATTGCAGAAATCACCCCTCCACTTT.

The chain combines TRBV9 with TRBJ1-5; 12 bases map to TRBD1. The germline V gene encodes CDR1 SGDLS and CDR2 YYNGEE. CDR3 length: 14 amino acids. J was trimmed by 5 bases and V by 4 bases; bases with no gene match: 1. In DNA form, the CDR3 reads TGTGCCAGCAGCCGGGACAGGGGGCATCAGCCCCAGCATTTT. Protein sequence: CASSRDRGHQPQHF.

V usage is TRBV6-1 and J usage is TRBJ1-5; a possible D gene is TRBD1 (5 bases). The CDR3 is 17 amino acids. Germline CDR1 reads MNHNS; CDR2 reads SASEGT. Trimming took off 0 bases at V and 0 bases at J, with 12 bases between the two ends. In DNA form, the CDR3 reads TGTGCCAGCAGTGAAGCTGGGGCTCCTAGTAGCAATCAGCCCCAGCATTTT. The encoded protein is CASSEAGAPSSNQPQHF.

This sequence joins TRBV5-4 and TRBJ1-4; 10 nucleotides line up with TRBD1. There are 15 residues in the CDR3. V lost 0 bases and J lost 5; bases outside the gene matches: 1. Germline-derived CDR1 and CDR2 are SGHNT and YYREEE (reference sequence). The CDR3 DNA reads TGTGCCAGCAGCTTGGCGGGACAGGGGAATGAAAAACTGTTTTTT. As protein: CASSLAGQGNEKLFF.

The chain employs TRBV19 and TRBJ2-3; TRBD1 is a possible D gene (6 bases). The V gene's germline CDR1 is LNHDA and CDR2 SQIVND (reference sequence). The CDR3 extends over 14 amino acids. V was clipped by 3 bases and J by 2 bases, with 9 bases between them. CDR3 bases: TGTGCCAGTAGTATGGGACATACCACAGATACGCAGTATTTT. Its translation is CASSMGHTTDTQYF.

V and J are TRBV11-2 and TRBJ1-2, with D possibly TRBD1 on 6 matching bases. From germline, CDR1 is SGHAT and CDR2 FQNNGV. This CDR3 spans 12 amino acids. The V and J ends lost 5 bases and 8 bases respectively, with 12 bases between them. CDR3 region: CASSPEDSGYTF. For the CDR3, the DNA is TGTGCCAGCAGCCCAGAGGACAGCGGCTACACCTTC.

V is TRBV2 and J is TRBJ1-1, with unresolved D. Germline V gene sequence: CDR1 SNHLY, CDR2 FYNNEI. The CDR3 has 12 amino acids. V gave up 4 bases and J gave up 1 base, with 4 bases separating them. The CDR3 loop reads CASSGRNTEAFF. CDR3 sequence (DNA): TGTGCCAGCAGTGGGAGGAACACTGAAGCTTTCTTT.

This clone was observed a few times. The V gene is TRBV6-1, the J gene TRBJ1-2; 7 bases agree with TRBD1. The germline V gene encodes CDR1 MNHNS and CDR2 SASEGT. The CDR3 covers 15 residues. With V trimmed by 1 base and J by 1 base, 3 bases remained unmatched. The DNA for the CDR3 is TGTGCCAGCAGTGAAGATGGACAGGTTAACTATGGCTACACCTTC. Translation: CASSEDGQVNYGYTF.

The V call is TRBV3-1 (or the pseudogene TRBV3-2), the J call TRBJ2-2; 9 nucleotides match TRBD2. Looked up from germline, CDR1 is LGHDT and CDR2 is YNNKEL (reference sequence). The CDR3 spans 16 residues. The trim removed 1 base at V and 4 bases at J, leaving 4 bases unmatched. CDR3 in amino acids: CASSQGAGGVTGELFF. For the CDR3, the DNA is TGTGCCAGCAGCCAAGGGGCGGGGGGGGTCACCGGGGAGCTGTTTTTT.

The chain is built from TRBV2 and TRBJ1-4, with D possibly being TRBD1 (5 bases). V lost 6 bases and J 4 bases, leaving 12 bases between the germline ends. Germline assignment: CDR1 SNHLY and CDR2 FYNNEI. The CDR3 spans 14 residues. The CDR3 spells CASSRGLFNEKLFF. In DNA, the CDR3 is TGTGCCAGCAGCCGGGGACTTTTTAATGAAAAACTGTTTTTT.

The gene calls are TRBV2 and TRBJ1-1; weak D call: TRBD1 (6 bases). CDR1 is SNHLY and CDR2 is FYNNEI in the germline V gene. V was trimmed by 6 bases and J by 0 bases, leaving 11 bases between them. The length of the CDR3 is 14 residues. The CDR3 DNA is TGTGCCAGCAGCCCGGACAGTATGAACACTGAAGCTTTCTTT. Protein: CASSPDSMNTEAFF.

This rearrangement joins TRBV19 to TRBJ1-2; D might be TRBD1 (5 bases). The germline V and J ends were trimmed by 5 bases and 0 bases, with 13 bases remaining between them. From germline, CDR1 is LNHDA and CDR2 SQIVND (reference sequence). This CDR3 has 15 residues. The CDR3 loop is CASSAYRGTNYGYTF. CDR3 nucleotides: TGTGCCAGTAGTGCCTACCGGGGGACTAACTATGGCTACACCTTC.

V gene TRBV18 combines with J gene TRBJ2-5; D perhaps matches TRBD1 (6 bases). CDR3 length: 14 amino acids. Trimming removed 6 bases at V and 5 bases at J, with 16 bases between. Per germline, CDR1 KGHSH and CDR2 LQKENI. DNA for the CDR3: TGTGCCAGCTCGCCCCTCAGGGGTCCGGAGACCCAGTACTTC. Encoded protein: CASSPLRGPETQYF. Drawing the rest from reference TRBV18 and TRBJ2-5, the complete variable domain is NAGVMQNPRHLVRRRGQEARLRCSPMKGHSHVYWYRQLPEEGLKFMVYLQKENIIDESGMPKERFSAEFPKEGPSILRIQQVVRGDSAAYFCASSPLRGPETQYFGPGTRLLVL.

The V gene is TRBV18, the J gene TRBJ1-3; no clear D. Germline V gene data show CDR1 as KGHSH and CDR2 as LQKENI. This CDR3 region has 15 residues. With 6 bases removed from V and 0 bases from J, the gap between germline ends came to 12 bases. The CDR3 sequence is CASSPEKISGNTIYF. In DNA, the CDR3 is TGTGCCAGCTCTCCTGAGAAAATCTCTGGAAACACCATATATTTT. The full variable domain, with the rest looked up from reference TRBV18 and TRBJ1-3, is NAGVMQNPRHLVRRRGQEARLRCSPMKGHSHVYWYRQLPEEGLKFMVYLQKENIIDESGMPKERFSAEFPKEGPSILRIQQVVRGDSAAYFCASSPEKISGNTIYFGEGSWLTVV.

This chain links TRBV7-8 with TRBJ2-7, with 9 nucleotides matching TRBD2. This CDR3 spans 14 amino acids. V was pared by 5 bases and J by 4 bases, with 6 bases of the junction left unmatched. Germline V gives CDR1 SGHVS, CDR2 FQNEAQ. CDR3 amino acids: CASSPLAGAYEQYF. The CDR3 DNA reads TGTGCCAGCAGCCCATTAGCGGGGGCATACGAGCAGTACTTC.

CDR3 residues: CASSLDSVLRGGHEQFF. The DNA of the CDR3 is TGTGCCAGCAGCTTAGATAGTGTCTTAAGGGGAGGCCATGAGCAGTTCTTC. The chain carries TRBV11-3 and TRBJ2-1; weak D call: TRBD2 (6 bases). Per the germline V gene, CDR1 is SGHNT and CDR2 is YENEEA. CDR3 size: 17 residues. The germline V and J ends were trimmed by 0 bases and 8 bases, with 20 bases remaining between them.

CDR3 coding DNA: TGTGCCAGCAGTGAACCGGGGAACGGAAACACCATATATTTT. This translates into CASSEPGNGNTIYF. The chain has TRBV2 and TRBJ1-3; D not certain. The CDR3 loop spans 14 amino acids. V shed 2 bases and J shed 4 bases, with 9 bases lying between them. Germline V gene sequence: CDR1 SNHLY, CDR2 FYNNEI.

The genes are TRBV7-3 and TRBJ1-2; D remains unclear. The CDR3 contains 18 residues. V was shortened by 1 base and J by 5 bases, with 23 bases between the two germline ends. Germline assignment: CDR1 SGHTA and CDR2 FQGTGA. The CDR3 is CASSLKGMLAPTRYGYTF. The CDR3, as DNA: TGTGCCAGCAGCTTAAAAGGTATGTTGGCACCAACTAGGTATGGCTACACCTTC.

The gene calls are TRBV19 and TRBJ2-5; TRBD1 matches at 7 bases. The CDR3 sequence is 13 residues long. Per the germline V gene, CDR1 is LNHDA and CDR2 is SQIVND (reference sequence). Trimming took 8 bases from V and 3 from J; bases not matched to a gene: 6. In DNA, the CDR3 is TGTGCCAGTCACGGGACAGCAGAAGAGACCCAGTACTTC. Encoded protein: CASHGTAEETQYF.

This chain uses TRBV19 with TRBJ1-1; D possibly corresponds to TRBD1 (5 bases). V was shortened by 1 base and J by 6 bases, with 12 bases between the two germline ends. The CDR3 has 14 residues. Looked up from germline, CDR1 is LNHDA and CDR2 is SQIVND (reference sequence). The CDR3 loop is CASSIVTGVAEAFF. CDR3 bases: TGTGCCAGTAGTATAGTTACAGGTGTCGCTGAAGCTTTCTTT. The variable domain in full, completed from reference TRBV19 and TRBJ1-1, reads DGGITQSPKYLFRKEGQNVTLSCEQNLNHDAMYWYRQDPGQGLRLIYYSQIVNDFQKGDIAEGYSVSREKKESFPLTVTSAQKNPTAFYLCASSIVTGVAEAFFGQGTRLTVV.

The V gene is TRBV6-2 or TRBV6-3, the J gene TRBJ1-6; D gene unclear. The germline V gene encodes CDR1 MNHEY and CDR2 SVGEGT. The length of the CDR3 is 14 residues. Trimming pared 2 bases from V and 8 bases from J, leaving 10 bases between. The CDR3 loop reads CASSYVGSHSPLHF. The CDR3 DNA reads TGTGCCAGCAGTTACGTGGGGAGTCATTCACCCCTCCACTTT.